This T cell receptor (beta chain) is drawn from a study of monozygotic twins with inflammatory bowel disease. Germline-derived CDR1 and CDR2 are LNHDA and SQIVND (reference sequence). This CDR3 spans 14 amino acids. Staff drew a roughly 2.6 ml blood sample from each donor. The template-switching step introduced UMIs that carried a 6-nucleotide sample barcode. TCRdb processed the 5' RACE reads again and assigns one entry to each CDR3 protein, with no DNA. The sample totals some 440,000 distinct CDR3 sequences. A word on this clonotype: The antigen is undetermined.

Study-level findings and limits: IBD patients shared fewer clonotypes with others than healthy twins, especially with disease activity.

This sequence joins TRBV19 and TRBJ1-1. The material sequenced was blood. The clonotype comes from a human donor with ulcerative colitis or Crohn's disease, or a healthy co-twin of an affected twin (not recorded which). This CDR3 is CASTPGPTNTEAFF.